This is a list of T cell receptor beta chains from one sample in a study of shared clonotypes between healthy human individuals. The method was immunoSEQ multiplex PCR; TCRdb's version includes in-frame clones alone and lacks a portion of them. The data contain a few million clones, 93% of them singletons. The sample comprised naive CD4+ T cells from PBMCs. The receptors derive from a man in his late teens or twenties in good health. Some clones in this sample may be carry-over from other donors' samples. The CDR3 runs from the conserved cysteine through the conserved F or W. Each record gives: CDR3 DNA, CDR3 protein, V gene, D gene, clone size, J gene. The D gene is left open where the match is weak. Some rows mark clone size as missing; the rest say once, few, many or name a class of expanded clone.

DNA: TGTGCCAGCAGTCCAGGGGGCGCAGGGTACGAGCAGTACTTC
CDR3: CASSPGGAGYEQYF
V: TRBV28
D: TRBD1
size: -
J: TRBJ2-7

DNA: TGCGCCAGCAGCTCCTTCGGGACTAGCGGGATATTATACGAGCAGTACTTC
CDR3: CASSSFGTSGILYEQYF
V: TRBV5-1
D: TRBD2
size: -
J: TRBJ2-7

DNA: TGCGCCAGCAGCCAAGCGGACAGGTCTCCTGAAGCTTTCTTT
CDR3: CASSQADRSPEAFF
V: TRBV4-1
D: TRBD1
size: -
J: TRBJ1-1

DNA: TGTGCCAGCAGTTCGGGACTAGCGGGAACTCAGTTCTTC
CDR3: CASSSGLAGTQFF
V: TRBV27
D: TRBD2
size: -
J: TRBJ2-1

DNA: TGTGCCAGCAGCTTATATCTTGGGGGTTCCACTGAAGCTTTCTTT
CDR3: CASSLYLGGSTEAFF
V: TRBV7-2
D: -
size: -
J: TRBJ1-1

DNA: TGCGCCAGCAGCTTGGCCCAGGAGGGAGAGACCCAGTACTTC
CDR3: CASSLAQEGETQYF
V: TRBV5-1
D: -
size: -
J: TRBJ2-5

DNA: TGTGCCAGCAGCTTATCTAGCGGGAGTACCTACAATGAGCAGTTCTTC
CDR3: CASSLSSGSTYNEQFF
V: TRBV11-3
D: TRBD2
size: -
J: TRBJ2-1

DNA: TGTGCCAGGCGGGCAGGGGGCTACAATGAGCAGTTCTTC
CDR3: CARRAGGYNEQFF
V: TRBV27
D: TRBD1
size: -
J: TRBJ2-1

DNA: TGTGCCAGCAGCTTATCGGGGGCTCAGGCCTACGAGCAGTACTTC
CDR3: CASSLSGAQAYEQYF
V: TRBV7-3
D: -
size: once
J: TRBJ2-7

DNA: TGTGCCTGGAGTGTCGGGCAGGGGATTCGGGTCCAAGAGACCCAGTACTTC
CDR3: CAWSVGQGIRVQETQYF
V: TRBV30
D: -
size: -
J: TRBJ2-5

DNA: TGTGCCAGCAGTTTATCCGCTGAAGCTTTCTTT
CDR3: CASSLSAEAFF
V: TRBV28
D: -
size: few
J: TRBJ1-1

DNA: TGCGCCAGCGCCCCCCAACTCCCGAACACTGAAGCTTTCTTT
CDR3: CASAPQLPNTEAFF
V: TRBV5-1
D: -
size: -
J: TRBJ1-1

DNA: TGTGCCAGCAGCCAAAGAGAAGTGGACCGCCGGGGTTCGTACGGCTACACCTTC
CDR3: CASSQREVDRRGSYGYTF
V: TRBV14
D: -
size: -
J: TRBJ1-2

DNA: TGTGCCAGCAGTTCCGGGACAGGGGGCGGTCAGCCCCAGCATTTT
CDR3: CASSSGTGGGQPQHF
V: TRBV28
D: TRBD1
size: -
J: TRBJ1-5

DNA: TGTGCCAGCAGCGCCATATCTTTTCCCTTCTACACCTTC
CDR3: CASSAISFPFYTF
V: TRBV7-9
D: -
size: -
J: TRBJ1-2

DNA: TGTGCCAGCAGCTTGGCGATGTTTGTCCGCTCCGCGCTCTATGGCTACACCTTC
CDR3: CASSLAMFVRSALYGYTF
V: TRBV5-5
D: -
size: once
J: TRBJ1-2

DNA: TGTGCCAGCAGTTTTCTAGCGGGATCAGGCGAGCAGTTCTTC
CDR3: CASSFLAGSGEQFF
V: TRBV27
D: TRBD2
size: -
J: TRBJ2-1

DNA: TGTGCCAGCAGTGAATTGGGGCAGGGTCACACTGAAGCTTTCTTT
CDR3: CASSELGQGHTEAFF
V: TRBV25-1
D: -
size: once
J: TRBJ1-1

DNA: TGTGCCAGCAGTGTAGCGGGAGGGACGAACACCGGGGAGCTGTTTTTT
CDR3: CASSVAGGTNTGELFF
V: TRBV28
D: TRBD2
size: -
J: TRBJ2-2

DNA: TGTGCCAGCAGCTTCACAGGGGGCGGCAACTATGGCTACACCTTC
CDR3: CASSFTGGGNYGYTF
V: TRBV11-2
D: TRBD1
size: -
J: TRBJ1-2

DNA: TGTGCCAGCCGCCGACAGGGGACAAACACTGAAGCTTTCTTT
CDR3: CASRRQGTNTEAFF
V: TRBV28
D: TRBD1
size: -
J: TRBJ1-1

DNA: TGTGCCAGCAGTGAGAGGAGGGGTGAAAAACTGTTTTTT
CDR3: CASSERRGEKLFF
V: TRBV6-1
D: -
size: -
J: TRBJ1-4

DNA: TGTGCCAGCAGCTCCGACGGGCGATCCTACGAGCAGTACTTC
CDR3: CASSSDGRSYEQYF
V: TRBV6-6
D: -
size: -
J: TRBJ2-7

DNA: TGTGCCAGCAGCTTGGTGGGGGTTAACTATGGCTACACCTTC
CDR3: CASSLVGVNYGYTF
V: TRBV5-6
D: -
size: -
J: TRBJ1-2

DNA: TGTGCCAGCAGCTCCCGTAGCGGGAGAGCCTACGAGCAGTACTTC
CDR3: CASSSRSGRAYEQYF
V: TRBV6-5
D: TRBD2
size: -
J: TRBJ2-7

DNA: TGTGCCAGCAGCTGGGGGGGAACACAGGGCCACACAGATACGCAGTATTTT
CDR3: CASSWGGTQGHTDTQYF
V: TRBV7-8
D: -
size: once
J: TRBJ2-3

DNA: TGTGCCAGTAGTAGAGACCAGGTACAAGATACGCAGTATTTT
CDR3: CASSRDQVQDTQYF
V: TRBV19
D: -
size: -
J: TRBJ2-3

DNA: TGTGCCAGCTGGGGGGGGACCGGGACAGGGGCCACCGGGGAGCTGTTTTTT
CDR3: CASWGGTGTGATGELFF
V: TRBV2
D: TRBD1
size: -
J: TRBJ2-2

DNA: TGTGCCAGTAGTATTCCAACTCGCGCTTTCTTT
CDR3: CASSIPTRAFF
V: TRBV19
D: -
size: -
J: TRBJ1-1

DNA: TGTGCCAGCAGCTTGGGTGGCCGATTCACAGATACGCAGTATTTT
CDR3: CASSLGGRFTDTQYF
V: TRBV5-4
D: -
size: -
J: TRBJ2-3

DNA: TGCAGCGTTGAAGACAGGCGCAATCAGCCCCAGCATTTT
CDR3: CSVEDRRNQPQHF
V: TRBV29-1
D: -
size: -
J: TRBJ1-5

DNA: TGTGCCAGCAGCCCCCGGGACGGGCAACGGATCGGAAACACCATATATTTT
CDR3: CASSPRDGQRIGNTIYF
V: TRBV9
D: -
size: -
J: TRBJ1-3

DNA: TGTGCCAGCAGCTTGGCCCCCCGGATAGCTAACTATGGCTACACCTTC
CDR3: CASSLAPRIANYGYTF
V: TRBV5-4
D: -
size: -
J: TRBJ1-2

DNA: TGTGCCAGCAGGGTTACGACTAGTCCATACGAGCAGTACTTC
CDR3: CASRVTTSPYEQYF
V: TRBV28
D: -
size: -
J: TRBJ2-7

DNA: TGTGCCAGCTCTCCACGGACAGGGGAGAACACTGAAGCTTTCTTT
CDR3: CASSPRTGENTEAFF
V: TRBV18
D: TRBD1
size: -
J: TRBJ1-1

DNA: TGCGCCAGCAGCTCCTTCGGGGGATCCAATCAGCCCCAGCATTTT
CDR3: CASSSFGGSNQPQHF
V: TRBV5-1
D: -
size: -
J: TRBJ1-5

DNA: TGTGCCAGCAGCGCAGGGGCGGGAGGATTCGGGGAGCTGTTTTTT
CDR3: CASSAGAGGFGELFF
V: TRBV7-2
D: TRBD2
size: -
J: TRBJ2-2

DNA: TGTGCCAGCTCAGACACAGGGGGCGCCTACGAGCAGTACTTC
CDR3: CASSDTGGAYEQYF
V: TRBV18
D: TRBD1
size: -
J: TRBJ2-7

DNA: TGCGCCAGCAGCTGGGGACAGGGGGCAAGCACCGGGGAGCTGTTTTTT
CDR3: CASSWGQGASTGELFF
V: TRBV5-1
D: TRBD1
size: -
J: TRBJ2-2

DNA: TGCGCCAGCAGCTTACTGCTAGCGGAAGGCATCTACAATGAGCAGTTCTTC
CDR3: CASSLLLAEGIYNEQFF
V: TRBV5-1
D: TRBD2
size: -
J: TRBJ2-1

DNA: TGTGCCAGCAGCTTTGTCTGCACCCCCGTGGAGCAGTACTTC
CDR3: CASSFVCTPVEQYF
V: TRBV12-1
D: -
size: -
J: TRBJ2-7

DNA: TGTGCCAGCAGTGAAGTGGTAGGAGGGACTGAAGCTTTCTTT
CDR3: CASSEVVGGTEAFF
V: TRBV2
D: -
size: -
J: TRBJ1-1

DNA: TGTGCCACCAGCCGGCGATTCCCGAACACTGAAGCTTTCTTT
CDR3: CATSRRFPNTEAFF
V: TRBV15
D: -
size: -
J: TRBJ1-1

DNA: TGTGCCAGCAGTTCGACAGGGGGCCCTATTGAACCCTACGAGCAGTACTTC
CDR3: CASSSTGGPIEPYEQYF
V: TRBV28
D: TRBD1
size: -
J: TRBJ2-7

DNA: TGTGCCAGCAGGTCACTAGCGGGAGGACTGAACGAGCAGTACTTC
CDR3: CASRSLAGGLNEQYF
V: TRBV7-9
D: TRBD2
size: -
J: TRBJ2-7

DNA: TGTGCCAGCAGTGAACGCCAGGGGTCTACCGGGGAGCTGTTTTTT
CDR3: CASSERQGSTGELFF
V: TRBV6-1
D: -
size: few
J: TRBJ2-2

DNA: TGTGCCAGCAGTGGGGCGACAGGGAATCAGCCCCAGCATTTT
CDR3: CASSGATGNQPQHF
V: TRBV2
D: TRBD1
size: -
J: TRBJ1-5

DNA: TGTGCCAGCAGCCTTAATTACGTCTATGGCTACACCTTC
CDR3: CASSLNYVYGYTF
V: TRBV11-2
D: -
size: -
J: TRBJ1-2

DNA: TGTGCCAGCAGGGGGGGACAGGCGGCCGCCTACGAGCAGTACTTC
CDR3: CASRGGQAAAYEQYF
V: TRBV6-5
D: TRBD1
size: -
J: TRBJ2-7

DNA: TGTGCCAGCAGCGCGGGACAGGGGGAGACAGATACGCAGTATTTT
CDR3: CASSAGQGETDTQYF
V: TRBV9
D: TRBD1
size: -
J: TRBJ2-3

DNA: TGTGCCAGCAGCTTGACAGCGAACTATGGCTACACCTTC
CDR3: CASSLTANYGYTF
V: TRBV5-4
D: -
size: few
J: TRBJ1-2

DNA: TGTGCCATCAGTACCCAGGGGGTAAAGGACTCTGGGGCCAACGTCCTGACTTTC
CDR3: CAISTQGVKDSGANVLTF
V: TRBV10-3
D: TRBD1
size: -
J: TRBJ2-6

DNA: TGTGCCAGCAGCGAGCTTCTGGGACAGGGTCGGGGTAAAAATACTGAAGCTTTCTTT
CDR3: CASSELLGQGRGKNTEAFF
V: TRBV7-2
D: TRBD1
size: once
J: TRBJ1-1

DNA: TGTGCCAGCAGCTTTTACAGAAACTCCTACGAGCAGTACTTC
CDR3: CASSFYRNSYEQYF
V: TRBV5-4
D: -
size: -
J: TRBJ2-7

DNA: TGTGCCAGCAGAGGGGGGGTAGCGGGAGTGGCGGGCTCCTACGAGCAGTACTTC
CDR3: CASRGGVAGVAGSYEQYF
V: TRBV25-1
D: TRBD2
size: -
J: TRBJ2-7